These 20 T cell receptor beta chains share one sample of origin, sequenced in a study of cytomegalovirus exposure and HLA in healthy donors. PCR used 60 Vbeta primers and 13 Jbeta primers. Here immunoSEQ multiplex PCR was the method, and the copy in TCRdb shows in-frame clones only, minus some. The table shows about 160,000 clones, with roughly four fifths occurring only once. Sequenced sample: PBMCs. The receptors shown here come from a man aged 35 to 55 in good health and CMV-seronegative.

The rearrangement joins TRBV15 to TRBJ2-1; TRBD2 agrees at 7 bases. The CDR3 loop spans 18 amino acids. Looked up from germline, CDR1 is LNHNV and CDR2 is YYDKDF (reference sequence). J gave up 9 bases and V 0 bases, and 17 bases lay outside the gene matches. CDR3 nucleotides: TGTGCCACCAGCAGAGATAAATCGTTGCTAGCGGATCGTAGTGAGCAGTTCTTC. Its protein is CATSRDKSLLADRSEQFF.

The rearrangement joins TRBV6-1 to TRBJ2-7; D may be TRBD1 (5 bases). This CDR3 is built from 14 residues. With 0 bases removed from V and 0 bases from J, the gap between germline ends came to 6 bases. Per germline, CDR1 MNHNS and CDR2 SASEGT. The CDR3 DNA is TGTGCCAGCAGTGAAGCTAGGGGCTCCTACGAGCAGTACTTC. Translated: CASSEARGSYEQYF.

This clone has a handful of counts. V and J are TRBV6-1 and TRBJ1-4; TRBD1 aligns across 10 bases. This CDR3 spans 13 amino acids. Germline trimming cut 6 bases from V and 7 bases from J; bases unmatched to any gene: 2. Germline values: CDR1 MNHNS, CDR2 SASEGT. This chain's CDR3 is CASRDRGGEKLFF. In nucleotides, the CDR3 is TGTGCCAGCAGGGACAGGGGGGGTGAAAAACTGTTTTTT.

This clone was picked up one time. One end of the junction fails to match germline, which may point to a read error. The chain carries TRBV4-1 and TRBJ1-2; possibly TRBD1 for D (5 bases). Germline values: CDR1 MGHRA, CDR2 YSYEKL. This CDR3 region has 11 residues. Written as DNA, the CDR3 is TGCGCCAGCAGCCTGGGACTCAGGAGGGACTTC. It yields the protein CASSLGLRRDF.

The chain links TRBV11-2 to TRBJ2-2; 8 nucleotides match TRBD2. The CDR3 has 16 amino acids. V lost 4 bases to trimming and J lost 7 bases; unmatched junction nucleotides: 11. Per the germline V gene, CDR1 is SGHAT and CDR2 is FQNNGV. CDR3 nucleotides: TGTGCCAGCAGCTCCCAGCGGGAGAGTGAAATCGGGGAGCTGTTTTTT. This encodes CASSSQRESEIGELFF.

The gene calls are TRBV7-9 and TRBJ1-5, with D possibly TRBD1 on 5 matching bases. CDR1 is SEHNR, CDR2 FQNEAQ, per germline (reference sequence). Trimming shortened V by 10 bases and J by 0 bases, and 13 bases separated the two germline ends. This CDR3 contains 14 residues. The DNA of the CDR3 is TGTGCCACTCAGGGTTTTAATAGCAATCAGCCCCAGCATTTT. Residues: CATQGFNSNQPQHF.

The chain uses TRBV7-9 and TRBJ2-5; 11 bases agree with TRBD1. V shed 5 bases, J shed 4 bases, and the junction held 9 bases outside the gene matches. The CDR3 covers 16 residues. From germline, CDR1 is SEHNR and CDR2 FQNEAQ (reference sequence). This CDR3 is CASSPGQGAGRETQYF. CDR3 DNA: TGTGCCAGCAGCCCCGGACAGGGGGCAGGCAGAGAGACCCAGTACTTC. Looking up the rest from reference TRBV7-9 and TRBJ2-5 gives the full variable domain: DTGVSQNPRHKITKRGQNVTFRCDPISEHNRLYWYRQTLGQGPEFLTYFQNEAQLEKSRLLSDRFSAERPKGSFSTLEIQRTEQGDSAMYLCASSPGQGAGRETQYFGPGTRLLVL.

This chain uses TRBV2 with TRBJ2-2; D is ambiguous. Germline V CDR1 and CDR2: SNHLY, FYNNEI. CDR3 size: 10 residues. V lost 9 bases, J lost 8 bases, and 7 bases lay in between. The CDR3 nucleotides read TGTGCCAGTAGACTGGGGGAGCTGTTTTTT. Amino acids: CASRLGELFF.

A word on this clone: The junction departs from germline at one end; a sequencing error may be responsible. This chain uses TRBV2 with TRBJ2-6; tentative D call: TRBD1 (5 bases). The CDR3 is made up of 15 amino acids. Germline assignment: CDR1 SNHLY and CDR2 FYNNEI. The chain's CDR3 is CASSGALPGANGLTF. In DNA, the CDR3 is TGTGCCAGCAGTGGGGCCTTACCTGGGGCCAACGGCCTGACTTTC.

This clone was observed a single time. This chain uses TRBV28 with TRBJ1-2, with D possibly being TRBD1 (6 bases). Germline CDR1 and CDR2: MDHEN and SYDVKM. CDR3 length: 15 residues. Trimming pared 3 bases from V and 1 base from J, leaving 12 bases between. The CDR3 DNA reads as TGTGCCAGCAGTTTTCCTACCAGGGGTAACTATGGCTACACCTTC. It translates to CASSFPTRGNYGYTF.

The V call is TRBV5-1, the J call TRBJ2-3; D unresolved. Germline V gives CDR1 SGHRS, CDR2 YFSETQ. Trimming stripped 7 bases from V and 0 bases from J, with 6 bases between. CDR3 length equals 12 residues. DNA of the CDR3: TGCGCCAGCGGAGTTAGCACAGATACGCAGTATTTT. Encoded protein: CASGVSTDTQYF.

V gene TRBV27 combines with J gene TRBJ1-1; D gene unclear. The CDR3 contains 14 residues. The germline V and J ends were trimmed by 2 bases and 1 base, with 8 bases remaining between them. Germline V lookup: CDR1 MNHEY, CDR2 SMNVEV (reference sequence). The CDR3 sequence is CASSLIPGNTEAFF. The CDR3 region has the DNA TGTGCCAGCAGTTTAATCCCAGGGAACACTGAAGCTTTCTTT.

This rearrangement joins TRBV9 to TRBJ2-1; 9 bases are a match to TRBD2. The trim removed 4 bases at V and 10 bases at J, leaving 6 bases unmatched. This CDR3 region has 13 residues. From germline, CDR1 is SGDLS and CDR2 YYNGEE. This CDR3 is CASSPGLAEEQFF. In nucleotides, the CDR3 is TGTGCCAGCAGCCCGGGACTAGCAGAGGAGCAGTTCTTC.

V and J are TRBV7-3 and TRBJ2-3; 7 nucleotides agree with TRBD2. Unmatched junction bases numbered 9, after V lost 2 bases and J lost 4 bases. The germline CDR1 and CDR2 sequences are SGHTA and FQGTGA. The CDR3 extends over 16 amino acids. The CDR3 DNA is TGTGCCAGCAGCTTATTCGGGGGGAGGGCCCCAGATACGCAGTATTTT. Translation: CASSLFGGRAPDTQYF.

The gene calls are TRBV5-1 and TRBJ2-2; D not certain. Trimming left V 1 base short and J 1 base short, with 8 bases between. The CDR3 has 15 residues. CDR1 is SGHRS, CDR2 YFSETQ, per germline. The CDR3 DNA is TGCGCCAGCAGCTTGCTCGGCGGGAACACCGGGGAGCTGTTTTTT. This gives the protein CASSLLGGNTGELFF.

The genes are TRBV7-9 and TRBJ2-7, with D perhaps matching TRBD2 (5 bases). CDR1 is SEHNR and CDR2 is FQNEAQ in the germline V gene (reference sequence). This CDR3 region has 14 residues. V lost 4 bases, J lost 3 bases, and 13 bases lay in between. The CDR3 loop is CASSSTTGLYEQYV. The CDR3 bases are TGTGCCAGCAGCTCTACAACTGGACTCTACGAGCAGTACGTC.

This rearrangement joins TRBV5-1 to TRBJ2-3; a weak D match, TRBD2 (5 bases). The CDR3 runs 15 residues. V gave up 0 bases and J gave up 0 bases, with 8 bases separating them. Germline lookup yields CDR1 SGHRS and CDR2 YFSETQ. CDR3 in DNA: TGCGCCAGCAGCTTGGGAGGGTCTAGCACAGATACGCAGTATTTT. Translated, it gives CASSLGGSSTDTQYF.

This clone was observed a handful of times. The chain combines TRBV6-1 with TRBJ2-5, with D possibly matching TRBD2 (6 bases). V shed 5 bases and J shed 5 bases, with 12 bases lying between them. Germline assignment: CDR1 MNHNS and CDR2 SASEGT. This CDR3 region has 13 residues. CDR3: CASSRLDRETQYF. CDR3 in DNA: TGTGCCAGCAGTCGACTAGATCGGGAGACCCAGTACTTC.

The rearrangement uses TRBV28 and TRBJ2-1; D remains ambiguous. Germline CDR1 and CDR2: MDHEN and SYDVKM. The length of the CDR3 is 12 residues. The germline V and J ends were trimmed by 6 bases and 5 bases, with 8 bases remaining between them. CDR3 coding DNA: TGTGCCAGCAGCTCTCGTCACAATGAGCAGTTCTTC. It yields the protein CASSSRHNEQFF.

Note on this clone: Other DNA sequences in this sample translate to the same CDR3. This rearrangement joins TRBV9 to TRBJ1-2; D uncertain. The CDR3 has 14 residues. The ends were cut back, 0 bases at V and 1 base at J, with 7 bases in the middle. CDR1 SGDLS and CDR2 YYNGEE come from the germline V gene. CDR3 sequence: CASSVAGNNYGYTF. The CDR3 nucleotides read TGTGCCAGCAGCGTAGCAGGAAATAACTATGGCTACACCTTC.